This is a list of T cell receptor beta chains from one sample in a study of OX40 agonist ivuxolimab in advanced cancers. Method: immunoSEQ multiplex PCR; TCRdb's copy keeps in-frame clones and lacks some. The sample lists roughly 98,000 clones; roughly 80% were seen once. This specimen consisted of CD4+ or CD8+ T cells sorted from blood, obtained in a trial of the OX40 agonist ivuxolimab. These TCRs come from an adult with an advanced solid tumor such as melanoma, head and neck, liver or kidney cancer. CDR3s leave out the opening cysteine and the closing phenylalanine or tryptophan.

length	V	J	CDR3
11	TRBV2	TRBJ2-1	ASTLGAENEQF
13	TRBV4-2	TRBJ2-7	ASSQGPEGVDEQY
11	TRBV7-8	TRBJ1-2	ASSEDRGYGYT
11	TRBV7-8	TRBJ2-7	ASSTNSGYEQY
14	TRBV5-1	TRBJ1-3	ASSSGQGSSGNTIY
12	TRBV7-9	TRBJ1-5	ASSLEYSNQPQH
13	TRBV6-6	TRBJ2-1	ASSYASGGAGEQF
13	TRBV9	TRBJ1-6	ASSVAIREDSPLH
16	TRBV13	TRBJ1-2	ASSLNRGHLAADYGYT
13	TRBV15	TRBJ1-5	ATSVQGANNQPQH
14	TRBV7-2	TRBJ1-6	ASSPGLRGLVSPLH
13	TRBV28	TRBJ2-7	ASSPGVAGVLEQY
12	TRBV10-3	TRBJ1-2	AISEVHGPRGYT
12	TRBV18	TRBJ1-3	ASSPGSPGNTIY
10	TRBV5-1	TRBJ2-2	ASSLGSGELF
13	TRBV6-4	TRBJ2-1	ASSDSLGTVNEQF
14	TRBV5-6	TRBJ1-1	ASSLTFSTGNTEAF
15	TRBV4-3	TRBJ2-2	ASSQDRTGDEAGELF